A single sample gave rise to the 8 T cell receptor beta chains below, sequenced in a study of cytomegalovirus exposure and HLA in healthy donors. The PCR ran on 60 Vbeta and 13 Jbeta primers. Here immunoSEQ multiplex PCR was the method, and the copy in TCRdb shows in-frame clones only, minus some. This sample has more than 110,000 clones, with 60% to 75% found just once. The material sequenced was PBMCs. These receptors all come from a man aged 25-45 years in good health and CMV-seronegative.

The chain combines TRBV19 with TRBJ1-2, with D possibly being TRBD1 (5 bases). The ends were cut back, 8 bases at V and 3 bases at J, with 13 bases in the middle. This CDR3 spans 13 amino acids. Germline V gives CDR1 LNHDA, CDR2 SQIVND (reference sequence). This CDR3 reads CASARQPDYGYTF. In DNA form, the CDR3 reads TGTGCCAGTGCCCGACAGCCGGACTATGGCTACACCTTC. The whole variable domain, filled in from reference TRBV19 and TRBJ1-2, reads DGGITQSPKYLFRKEGQNVTLSCEQNLNHDAMYWYRQDPGQGLRLIYYSQIVNDFQKGDIAEGYSVSREKKESFPLTVTSAQKNPTAFYLCASARQPDYGYTFGSGTRLTVV.

This clone has only one observation. The chain joins TRBV11-1 to TRBJ2-7, with no clear D. This CDR3 has 11 amino acids. Germline V CDR1 and CDR2: SGHAT, FQDESV (reference sequence). Trimming removed 4 bases at V and 6 bases at J, with 7 bases between. DNA of the CDR3: TGTGCCAGCAGCTCCCGCGTCGAGCAGTACTTC. Translated: CASSSRVEQYF.

J is TRBJ1-4 and V is TRBV5-1; D is possibly TRBD1 (5 bases). CDR3 length: 14 residues. Trimming left V 3 bases short and J 8 bases short, with 14 bases between. The germline CDR1 and CDR2 sequences are SGHRS and YFSETQ. In nucleotides, the CDR3 is TGCGCCAGCAGCTCCCAGGGAAGATACGAAAAACTGTTTTTT. This gives the protein CASSSQGRYEKLFF.

The chain recombines TRBV18 with TRBJ2-1; TRBD2 aligns across 10 bases. CDR1 is KGHSH and CDR2 is LQKENI in the germline V gene. This CDR3 is built from 15 residues. V was clipped by 2 bases and J by 9 bases; unmatched bases: 7. The chain's CDR3 is CASSPERGGRGEQFF. The CDR3 bases are TGTGCCAGCTCACCAGAGCGGGGGGGCCGAGGTGAGCAGTTCTTC.

CDR3 residues: CASSLGRGTDTQYF. In DNA form, the CDR3 reads TGTGCCAGTAGCCTAGGGAGGGGGACAGATACGCAGTATTTT. The V and J genes are TRBV19 and TRBJ2-3, with D possibly matching TRBD2 (7 bases). Germline-derived CDR1 and CDR2 are LNHDA and SQIVND (reference sequence). With 6 bases removed from V and 3 bases from J, the gap between germline ends came to 13 bases. CDR3 size: 14 residues.

The chain uses TRBV30 and TRBJ2-5; 10 nucleotides match TRBD1. The J call is doubtful: the DNA matches TRBJ2-7 better. Per the germline V gene, CDR1 is GTSNPN and CDR2 is SVGIG (reference sequence). CDR3 length: 15 amino acids. The CDR3 coding sequence is TGTGCCTGGAGCGTGACGGGACAGGGGTTGTACGAGCAGTACTTC. This sequence encodes CAWSVTGQGLYEQYF.

The chain employs TRBV2 and TRBJ2-2, with TRBD1 identical over 8 bases. Germline V lookup: CDR1 SNHLY, CDR2 FYNNEI. The CDR3 is 16 residues long. V shed 8 bases, J shed 4 bases, and the junction held 12 bases outside the gene matches. The chain's CDR3 is CASGKDRVITTGELFF. The CDR3, as DNA: TGTGCCAGCGGGAAGGACAGGGTGATTACCACCGGGGAGCTGTTTTTT.

The genes are TRBV11-3 and TRBJ2-7, with 9 bases lining up with TRBD1. The J segment lost 6 bases and the V segment lost 3 bases, leaving 6 bases of the junction unmatched. CDR3 length: 14 residues. CDR1 and CDR2 from the germline V gene are SGHNT and YENEEA. This CDR3 is CASSLRTGVSEQYF. In DNA form, the CDR3 reads TGTGCCAGCAGCTTGCGGACAGGGGTGAGCGAGCAGTACTTC.